Given below is one TCR beta chain in context. Sequencing used immunoSEQ multiplex PCR; TCRdb keeps in-frame clones, though not all of them. The sample records around 50,000 clones, around 80% being singletons. The germline V and J ends were trimmed by 5 bases and 0 bases, with 20 bases remaining between them. Germline CDR1 reads SGHVS; CDR2 reads FNYEAQ. This CDR3 has 18 residues. This entry is derived from a study of blood T cell repertoires in COVID-19. Study-wide context: The analysed material was cDNA or gDNA that came from T cells, B-cell-depleted T cells, or PBMCs.

The clonotype comes from a woman aged 80 or older with acute or convalescent COVID-19. The sequencing sample was made of peripheral blood. This sequence joins TRBV7-6 and TRBJ1-5; maybe TRBD1 (6 bases). The CDR3 coding sequence is TGTGCCAGCAGCCCAACGACAGGCCAGGTTGGTAGCAATCAGCCCCAGCATTTT. Protein product: CASSPTTGQVGSNQPQHF.